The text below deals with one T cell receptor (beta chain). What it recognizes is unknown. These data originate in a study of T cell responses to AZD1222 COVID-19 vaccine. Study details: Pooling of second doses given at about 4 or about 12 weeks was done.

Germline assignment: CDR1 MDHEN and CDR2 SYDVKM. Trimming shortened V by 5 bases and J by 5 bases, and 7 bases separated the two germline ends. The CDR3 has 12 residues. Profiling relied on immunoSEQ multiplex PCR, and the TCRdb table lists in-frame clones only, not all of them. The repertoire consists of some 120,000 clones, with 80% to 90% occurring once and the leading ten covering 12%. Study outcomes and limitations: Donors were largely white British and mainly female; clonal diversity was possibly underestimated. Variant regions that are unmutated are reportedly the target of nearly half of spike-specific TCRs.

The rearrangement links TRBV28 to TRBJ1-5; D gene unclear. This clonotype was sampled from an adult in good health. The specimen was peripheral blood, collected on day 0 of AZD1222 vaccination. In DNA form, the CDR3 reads TGTGCCAGCAGTCCCCCGGATCAGCCCCAGCATTTT. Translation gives CASSPPDQPQHF.